This T cell receptor beta chain was captured by sequencing in a study of cytomegalovirus exposure and HLA in healthy donors. 13 Jbeta primers and 60 Vbeta primers were used for the PCR. This table comes from immunoSEQ multiplex PCR, and its TCRdb copy is limited to in-frame clones, with some not included. The sample consists of about 170,000 clones, roughly 80% of them appearing once. The material sequenced was PBMCs. The source of this sequence is a male donor in good health and CMV-seronegative.

The CDR3 coding sequence is TGTGCCAGCTCACCACCAAACGCACCTCTGGCCGAGCAGTACTTC. Its protein product is CASSPPNAPLAEQYF. The chain has TRBV18 and TRBJ2-7; D call uncertain. CDR1 is KGHSH, CDR2 LQKENI, per germline. Trimming cost V 0 bases and J 6 bases, with 15 bases left between them. The CDR3 totals 15 residues.